A single sample is the source of the 22 T cell receptor beta chains below, sequenced in a study of cytomegalovirus exposure and HLA in healthy donors. PCR employed 60 Vbeta and 13 Jbeta primers. Only in-frame clones appear in the TCRdb table, and some are missing; sequencing was by immunoSEQ multiplex PCR. The sample yields about 230,000 clones, 80% to 90% seen once. The specimen was PBMCs. All receptors derive from a girl aged 2 to 10 in good health and CMV-seronegative.

V is TRBV6-5 and J is TRBJ1-3; 7 bases fit TRBD1. The V gene end was trimmed by 6 bases and the J gene end by 0 bases; junction bases not matched to a gene: 5. CDR1 is MNHEY, CDR2 SVGAGI, per germline. The CDR3 is made up of 15 amino acids. For the CDR3, the DNA is TGTGCCAGCAGCCCCGACAGGGACTCTGGAAACACCATATATTTT. Protein sequence: CASSPDRDSGNTIYF.

This clone was counted once. The sample contains more than one DNA sequence encoding this CDR3. This chain joins TRBV19 and TRBJ1-1; 8 bases align to TRBD1. Germline CDR1 LNHDA, CDR2 SQIVND (reference sequence). The CDR3 has 15 amino acids. V trimming: 1 base; J trimming: 4 bases; junction bases outside the gene matches: 5. CDR3 region: CASSIVGQGGTEAFF. The CDR3 nucleotides are TGTGCCAGTAGTATAGTTGGACAGGGCGGCACTGAAGCTTTCTTT. Based on the CDR3 plus reference TRBV19 and TRBJ1-1, the full variable domain is DGGITQSPKYLFRKEGQNVTLSCEQNLNHDAMYWYRQDPGQGLRLIYYSQIVNDFQKGDIAEGYSVSREKKESFPLTVTSAQKNPTAFYLCASSIVGQGGTEAFFGQGTRLTVV.

The chain combines TRBV5-1 with TRBJ2-3; perhaps TRBD1 as D (5 bases). The CDR3 extends over 12 amino acids. The V gene's germline CDR1 is SGHRS and CDR2 YFSETQ. V was pared by 4 bases and J by 5 bases, with 8 bases between. CDR3 bases: TGCGCCAGCAGCGAAGGACAAGATACGCAGTATTTT. Its translation is CASSEGQDTQYF.

The CDR3, as DNA: TGTGCCAGCAGCGTAGGGGACAGGGGAGATGGAAACACCATATATTTT. This translates into CASSVGDRGDGNTIYF. The rearrangement uses TRBV9 and TRBJ1-3; 10 nucleotides align to TRBD1. CDR1 and CDR2 from the germline V gene are SGDLS and YYNGEE. V shed 0 bases and J 3 bases; nucleotides not matched to a gene: 3. The length of the CDR3 is 16 residues.

The CDR3 DNA reads as TGCGCCAGCAGCTTTGGGGCTAGCGGGGGTTCAGAGACCCAGTACTTC. This codes for CASSFGASGGSETQYF. V usage is TRBV5-1 and J usage is TRBJ2-5; 10 nucleotides align to TRBD2. Germline V CDR1 and CDR2: SGHRS, YFSETQ. The CDR3 loop spans 16 amino acids. Losses at the gene ends were 2 bases for V and 4 bases for J; bases not matched to a gene: 8. Full variable domain (missing parts from reference TRBV5-1 and TRBJ2-5): KAGVTQTPRYLIKTRGQQVTLSCSPISGHRSVSWYQQTPGQGLQFLFEYFSETQRNKGNFPGRFSGRQFSNSRSEMNVSTLELGDSALYLCASSFGASGGSETQYFGPGTRLLVL.

The chain combines TRBV6-1 with TRBJ1-1; 7 bases are a match to TRBD1. Germline CDR1 MNHNS, CDR2 SASEGT. V shed 1 base and J 11 bases; nucleotides not matched to a gene: 7. CDR3 length: 13 amino acids. The chain's CDR3 is CASSEVGQDPAFF. Written as DNA, the CDR3 is TGTGCCAGCAGTGAAGTCGGACAGGACCCGGCTTTCTTT.

The chain has TRBV9 and TRBJ1-2, with D possibly being TRBD1 (5 bases). The germline V gene has CDR1 SGDLS and CDR2 YYNGEE. The V gene lost 3 bases and the J gene lost 4 bases, with 16 bases spanning the gap. The CDR3 runs 15 residues. The DNA for the CDR3 is TGTGCCAGCAGCGCGGGGTCGGGACTTCGCTATGGCTACACCTTC. Translated: CASSAGSGLRYGYTF.

In DNA, the CDR3 is TGTGCCAGCAGCCAAGACGTGAGCTCCTACAATGAGCAGTTCTTC. This translates into CASSQDVSSYNEQFF. This chain connects TRBV4-2 to TRBJ2-1; the D is unclear. CDR3 length: 15 amino acids. From germline, CDR1 is LGHNA and CDR2 YNFKEQ. V dropped 0 bases and J dropped 0 bases, with 6 bases sitting between them.

The rearrangement links TRBV5-4 to TRBJ2-5; 8 bases line up with TRBD2. Trimming took 0 bases from V and 2 from J; bases not matched to a gene: 3. The CDR3 extends over 15 amino acids. Germline CDR1 is SGHNT and CDR2 is YYREEE (reference sequence). The CDR3 DNA is TGTGCCAGCAGCTTGGATGCGGGAGGACAAGAGACCCAGTACTTC. This gives the protein CASSLDAGGQETQYF.

This chain connects TRBV6-4 to TRBJ1-2; 7 bases match TRBD1. The CDR3 sequence is 17 residues long. Germline CDR1 MRHNA, CDR2 SNTAGT. V trimming: 2 bases; J trimming: 2 bases; junction bases outside the gene matches: 11. CDR3 DNA: TGTGCCAGCAGTGACCCGACCAAGGACAGGCGAAACTATGGCTACACCTTC. As protein: CASSDPTKDRRNYGYTF.

The chain is built from TRBV19 and TRBJ1-4; 9 bases line up with TRBD1. Germline V CDR1 and CDR2: LNHDA, SQIVND (reference sequence). The CDR3 has 16 amino acids. The J segment lost 0 bases and the V segment lost 6 bases, leaving 5 bases of the junction unmatched. The CDR3: CASRTGGVPTNEKLFF. CDR3 in DNA: TGTGCCAGTAGAACAGGGGGCGTACCAACTAATGAAAAACTGTTTTTT.

The gene calls are TRBV18 and TRBJ2-4; D might be TRBD2 (6 bases). The V end was cut by 6 bases, the J end by 3 bases, with 9 bases between. The CDR3 has 13 residues. Germline lookup yields CDR1 KGHSH and CDR2 LQKENI. CDR3 sequence: CASSPGLKNIQYF. The DNA for the CDR3 is TGTGCCAGCTCGCCGGGACTCAAAAACATTCAGTACTTC.

The V call is TRBV5-1, the J call TRBJ2-4; D unclear. Germline CDR1 reads SGHRS; CDR2 reads YFSETQ. This CDR3 contains 14 residues. Trimming removed 0 bases from V and 7 bases from J, with 11 bases in between. The CDR3 nucleotides are TGCGCCAGCAGCTTGGAACAGTCACAGAACATTCAGTACTTC. Translating gives CASSLEQSQNIQYF.

The V and J genes are TRBV7-8 and TRBJ1-2; 10 bases line up with TRBD1. Germline V CDR1 and CDR2: SGHVS, FQNEAQ. This CDR3 has 15 residues. V trimming: 1 base; J trimming: 4 bases; junction bases outside the gene matches: 3. As DNA, the CDR3 is TGTGCCAGCAGCTTAGGGGGACAGGGGTTCTATGGCTACACCTTC. Its translation is CASSLGGQGFYGYTF.

V and J are TRBV6-6 and TRBJ2-2, with 10 bases matching TRBD2. The trim removed 1 base at V and 7 bases at J, leaving 3 bases unmatched. The CDR3 contains 15 residues. Germline CDR1 reads MNHNY; CDR2 reads SVGAGI (reference sequence). The CDR3 DNA reads TGTGCCAGCAGTTACTTAGCGGGGGGAGGCGGGGAGCTGTTTTTT. Encoded protein: CASSYLAGGGGELFF.

This chain connects TRBV21-1 to TRBJ2-5; no check of the table's D call, TRBD1, against the DNA was made. TRBV21-1 is listed as a pseudogene. The CDR3 contains 13 residues. In nucleotides, the CDR3 is TGTGCCAGCAGCAAAGTAGGGGAAGAGACCCAGTACTTC. Translation gives CASSKVGEETQYF.

The chain couples TRBV7-9 to TRBJ1-1; D gene uncertain. V lost 3 bases and J lost 1, with 18 bases in between. CDR3 length: 17 amino acids. Germline V gene sequence: CDR1 SEHNR, CDR2 FQNEAQ (reference sequence). CDR3 coding DNA: TGTGCCAGCAGCTTCCCCCACAGCGGCCCGTCGAACACTGAAGCTTTCTTT. Its translation is CASSFPHSGPSNTEAFF.

The V and J genes are TRBV19 and TRBJ1-4; D possibly corresponds to TRBD1 (6 bases). V was shortened by 5 bases and J by 5 bases, with 9 bases between the two germline ends. The CDR3 contains 13 residues. Germline CDR1 reads LNHDA; CDR2 reads SQIVND (reference sequence). DNA of the CDR3: TGTGCCAGTAGTTGGGGGCCCAATGAAAAACTGTTTTTT. Its protein is CASSWGPNEKLFF.

A remark on this clone: Other DNA sequences in this specimen translate into the identical CDR3. The V gene is TRBV30, the J gene TRBJ2-7; 7 bases agree with TRBD2. The germline CDR1 and CDR2 sequences are GTSNPN and SVGIG (reference sequence). Trimming at V came to 3 bases and at J to 4 bases, leaving 12 bases not matched to a gene. This CDR3 contains 15 residues. DNA for the CDR3: TGTGCCTGGAGGAGCAGGGAGGGCCGACGGTACGAGCAGTACTTC. Its protein product is CAWRSREGRRYEQYF.

This clone was seen once. The V call is TRBV5-1, the J call TRBJ2-5, with D possibly TRBD1 on 5 matching bases. The end of the DNA is better explained by TRBJ2-7, so the J call may be wrong. CDR3 length equals 15 residues. Germline V CDR1 and CDR2: SGHRS, YFSETQ. The CDR3 region is CASSFDRQDTYEQYF. CDR3 DNA: TGCGCCAGCAGCTTTGATAGGCAGGACACCTACGAGCAGTACTTC.

V and J are TRBV4-1 and TRBJ1-2; 9 bases agree with TRBD1. The CDR3 runs to 14 residues. CDR1 is MGHRA, CDR2 YSYEKL, per germline. The V gene end was trimmed by 6 bases and the J gene end by 4 bases; junction bases not matched to a gene: 6. CDR3 protein: CASSYRGRTYGYTF. CDR3 bases: TGCGCCAGCAGTTACAGGGGGCGCACCTATGGCTACACCTTC.

The chain links TRBV11-2 to TRBJ1-1; D unresolved. The CDR3 is 15 amino acids. With 5 bases removed from V and 4 bases from J, the gap between germline ends came to 17 bases. The germline V gene has CDR1 SGHAT and CDR2 FQNNGV. The DNA of the CDR3 is TGTGCCAGCAGCCTCGACCCCGCGGCGAGCACTGAAGCTTTCTTT. Translating it yields CASSLDPAASTEAFF.